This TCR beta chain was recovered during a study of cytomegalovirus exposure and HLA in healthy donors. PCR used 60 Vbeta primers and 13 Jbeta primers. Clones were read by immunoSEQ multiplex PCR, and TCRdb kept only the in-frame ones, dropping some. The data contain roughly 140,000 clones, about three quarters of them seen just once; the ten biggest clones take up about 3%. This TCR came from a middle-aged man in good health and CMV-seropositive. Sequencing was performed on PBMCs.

The CDR3 reads CASSFRQRNTEAFF. Written as DNA, the CDR3 is TGTGCCAGCAGCTTTCGGCAGCGGAACACTGAAGCTTTCTTT. The genes are TRBV5-6 and TRBJ1-1; no clear D. Germline lookup yields CDR1 SGHDT and CDR2 YYEEEE. Trimming took off 2 bases at V and 1 base at J, with 9 bases between the two ends. CDR3 length: 14 amino acids. The full variable domain, in which reference TRBV5-6 and TRBJ1-1 provide the parts outside the CDR3, is DAGVTQSPTHLIKTRGQQVTLRCSPKSGHDTVSWYQQALGQGPQFIFQYYEEEERQRGNFPDRFSGHQFPNYSSELNVNALLLGDSALYLCASSFRQRNTEAFFGQGTRLTVV.